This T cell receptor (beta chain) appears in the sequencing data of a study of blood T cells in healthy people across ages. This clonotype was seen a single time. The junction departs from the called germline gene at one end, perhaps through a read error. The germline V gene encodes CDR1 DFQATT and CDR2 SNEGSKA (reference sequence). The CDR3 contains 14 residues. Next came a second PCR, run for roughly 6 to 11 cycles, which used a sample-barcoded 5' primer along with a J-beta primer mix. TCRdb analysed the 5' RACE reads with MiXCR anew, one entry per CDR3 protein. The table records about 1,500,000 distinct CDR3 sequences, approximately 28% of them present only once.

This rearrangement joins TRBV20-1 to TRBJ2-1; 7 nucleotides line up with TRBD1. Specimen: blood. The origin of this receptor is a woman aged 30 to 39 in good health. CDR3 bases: TGCGGTGCACCGGGACAGAACTCCTACAATGAGCAGTTCTTC. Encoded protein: CGAPGQNSYNEQFF.